This entry describes one T cell receptor beta chain. Its cognate antigen is unknown. The data were produced by immunoSEQ multiplex PCR, yet TCRdb's version contains in-frame clones alone and is incomplete. The sample has about 49,000 clones, roughly 80% seen once. This record belongs to a study of T cell responses to AZD1222 COVID-19 vaccine. Study-level findings and limits: The repertoires were collected only after the peak T cell response. Donors in the cohort were predominantly white British and more often female, and clonal diversity was possibly underestimated.

J was trimmed by 2 bases and V by 3 bases; bases with no gene match: 7. This CDR3 contains 16 residues. The germline V gene has CDR1 LNHDA and CDR2 SQIVND (reference sequence). The specimen comprised peripheral blood, sampled on day 0 of MenACWY control vaccination. The genes are TRBV19 and TRBJ1-2; 9 positions agree with TRBD1. This sequence was found in an adult in good health. The CDR3 nucleotides are TGTGCCAGTAGTATCGCAAAACAGGGGGCCAACTATGGCTACACCTTC. Protein sequence: CASSIAKQGANYGYTF.